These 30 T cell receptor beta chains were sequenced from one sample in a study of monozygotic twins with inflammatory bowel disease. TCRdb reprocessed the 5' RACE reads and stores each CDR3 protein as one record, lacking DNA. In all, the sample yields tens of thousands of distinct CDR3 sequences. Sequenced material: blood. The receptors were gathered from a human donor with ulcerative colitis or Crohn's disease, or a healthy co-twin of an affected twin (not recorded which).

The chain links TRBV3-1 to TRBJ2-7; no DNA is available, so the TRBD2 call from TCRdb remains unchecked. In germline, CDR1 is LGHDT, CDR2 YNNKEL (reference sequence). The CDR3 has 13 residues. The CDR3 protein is CASSQVLASEQYF.

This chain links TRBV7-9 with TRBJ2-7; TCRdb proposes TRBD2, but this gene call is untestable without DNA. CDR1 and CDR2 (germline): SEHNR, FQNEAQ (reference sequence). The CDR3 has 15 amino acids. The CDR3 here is CASSHTLGTSYEQYF.

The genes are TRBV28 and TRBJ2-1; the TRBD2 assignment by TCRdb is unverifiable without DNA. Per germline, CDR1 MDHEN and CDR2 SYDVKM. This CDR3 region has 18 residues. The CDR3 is CASSSIGLAGGINNEQFF. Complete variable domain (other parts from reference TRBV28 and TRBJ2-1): DVKVTQSSRYLVKRTGEKVFLECVQDMDHENMFWYRQDPGLGLRLIYFSYDVKMKEKGDIPEGYSVSREKKERFSLILESASTNQTSMYLCASSSIGLAGGINNEQFFGPGTRLTVL.

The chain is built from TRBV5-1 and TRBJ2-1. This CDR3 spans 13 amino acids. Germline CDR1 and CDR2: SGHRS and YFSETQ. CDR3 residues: CASSRQNPSEQFF.

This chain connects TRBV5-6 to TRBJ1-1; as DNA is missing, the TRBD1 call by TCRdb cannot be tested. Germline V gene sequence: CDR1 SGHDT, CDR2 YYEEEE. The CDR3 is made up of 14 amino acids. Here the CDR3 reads CASRPRDRGTKAFF.

The chain's CDR3 is CASSPDRGGSPLHF. The chain has TRBV18 and TRBJ1-6; the TCRdb call, TRBD1, lacks DNA for checking. Looked up from germline, CDR1 is KGHSH and CDR2 is LQKENI. The CDR3 totals 14 residues.

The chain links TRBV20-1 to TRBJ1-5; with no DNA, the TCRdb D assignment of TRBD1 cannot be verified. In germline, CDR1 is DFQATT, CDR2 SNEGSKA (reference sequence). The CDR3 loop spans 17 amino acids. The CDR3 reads CSARGQGVNPANQPQHF.

This chain's CDR3 is CASSFYGGGSGNEKLFF. V gene TRBV7-9 combines with J gene TRBJ1-4. This CDR3 region has 17 residues. Germline V gives CDR1 SEHNR, CDR2 FQNEAQ (reference sequence). Full variable domain (remainder filled in from reference TRBV7-9 and TRBJ1-4): DTGVSQNPRHKITKRGQNVTFRCDPISEHNRLYWYRQTLGQGPEFLTYFQNEAQLEKSRLLSDRFSAERPKGSFSTLEIQRTEQGDSAMYLCASSFYGGGSGNEKLFFGSGTQLSVL.

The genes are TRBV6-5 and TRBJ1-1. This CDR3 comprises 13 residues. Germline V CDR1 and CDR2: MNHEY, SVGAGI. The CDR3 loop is CVVTEPLGTEAFF.

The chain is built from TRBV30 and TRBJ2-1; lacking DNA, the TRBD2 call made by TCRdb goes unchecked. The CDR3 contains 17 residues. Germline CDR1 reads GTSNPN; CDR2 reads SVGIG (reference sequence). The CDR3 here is CAWSVRPSGYNYNEQFF.

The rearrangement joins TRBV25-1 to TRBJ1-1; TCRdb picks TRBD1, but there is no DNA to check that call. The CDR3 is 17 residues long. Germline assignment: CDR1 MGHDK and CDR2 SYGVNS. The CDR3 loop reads CASSGSPGQALNTEAFF.

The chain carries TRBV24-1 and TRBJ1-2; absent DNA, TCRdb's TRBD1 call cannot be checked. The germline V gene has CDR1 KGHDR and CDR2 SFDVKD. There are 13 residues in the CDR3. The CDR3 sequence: CATSETGLYGYTF.

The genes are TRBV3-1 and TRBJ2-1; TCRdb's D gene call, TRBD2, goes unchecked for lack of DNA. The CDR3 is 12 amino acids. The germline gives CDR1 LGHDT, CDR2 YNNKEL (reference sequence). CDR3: CASRPSLGSTIF.

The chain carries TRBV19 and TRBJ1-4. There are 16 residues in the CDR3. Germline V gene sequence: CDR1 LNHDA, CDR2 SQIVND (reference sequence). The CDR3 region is CASSSGRASTNEKLFF.

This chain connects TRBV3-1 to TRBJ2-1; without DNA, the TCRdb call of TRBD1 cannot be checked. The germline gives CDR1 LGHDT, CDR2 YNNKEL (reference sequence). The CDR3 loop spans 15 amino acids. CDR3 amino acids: CASSQQWGAPNEQFF.

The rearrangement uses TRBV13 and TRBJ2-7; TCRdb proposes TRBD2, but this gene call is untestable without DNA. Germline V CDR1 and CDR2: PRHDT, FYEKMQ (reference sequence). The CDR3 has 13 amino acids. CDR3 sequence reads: CASGWEGRYEQYF.

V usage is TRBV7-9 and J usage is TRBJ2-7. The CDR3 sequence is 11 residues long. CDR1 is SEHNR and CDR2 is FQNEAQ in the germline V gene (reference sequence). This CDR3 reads CATTGAYEQYF.

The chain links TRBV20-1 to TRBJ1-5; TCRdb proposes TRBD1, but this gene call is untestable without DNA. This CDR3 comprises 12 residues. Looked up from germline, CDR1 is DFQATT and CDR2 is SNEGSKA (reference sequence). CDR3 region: CSADRTPQPQHF.

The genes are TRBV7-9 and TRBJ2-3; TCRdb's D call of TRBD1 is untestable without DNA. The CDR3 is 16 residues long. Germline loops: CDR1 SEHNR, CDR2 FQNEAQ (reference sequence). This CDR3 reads CASSLGDIGLGDTQYF.

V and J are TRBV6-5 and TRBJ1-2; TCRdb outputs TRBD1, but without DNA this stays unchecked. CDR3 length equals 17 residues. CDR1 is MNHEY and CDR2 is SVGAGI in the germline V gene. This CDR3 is CASSYSQQGAISYGYTF.

CDR3 amino acids: CATSGSGTASEKLFF. The V call is TRBV15, the J call TRBJ1-4; the D gene TCRdb calls, TRBD1, cannot be checked with no DNA. The CDR3 length is 15 residues. From germline, CDR1 is LNHNV and CDR2 YYDKDF (reference sequence).

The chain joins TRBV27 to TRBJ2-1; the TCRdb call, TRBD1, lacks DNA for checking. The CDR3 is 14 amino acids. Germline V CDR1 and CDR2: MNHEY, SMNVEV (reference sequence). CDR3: CASSGGQSAFEQFF.

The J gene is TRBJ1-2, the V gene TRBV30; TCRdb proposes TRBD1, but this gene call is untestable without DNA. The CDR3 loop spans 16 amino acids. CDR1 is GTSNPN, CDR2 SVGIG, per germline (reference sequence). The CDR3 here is CAWSELPPGTAYGYTF.

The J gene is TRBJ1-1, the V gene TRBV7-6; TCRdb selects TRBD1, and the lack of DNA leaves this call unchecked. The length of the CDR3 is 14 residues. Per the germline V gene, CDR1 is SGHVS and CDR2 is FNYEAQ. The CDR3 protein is CASSLDRSNTEAFF.

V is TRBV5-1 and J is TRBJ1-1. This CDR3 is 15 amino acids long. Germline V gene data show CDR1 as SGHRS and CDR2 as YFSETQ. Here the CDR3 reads CASSARIGPNTEAFF.

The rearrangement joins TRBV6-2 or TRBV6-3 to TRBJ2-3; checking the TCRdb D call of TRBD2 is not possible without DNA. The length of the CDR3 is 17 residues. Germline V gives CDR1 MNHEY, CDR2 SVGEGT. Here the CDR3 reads CASSYPLFQRTTDTQYF.

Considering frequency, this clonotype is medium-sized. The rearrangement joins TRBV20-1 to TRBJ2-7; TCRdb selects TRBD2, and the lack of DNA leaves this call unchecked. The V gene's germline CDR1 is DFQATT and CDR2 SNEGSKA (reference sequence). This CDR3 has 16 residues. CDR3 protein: CSARDPVAGGAYEQYF.

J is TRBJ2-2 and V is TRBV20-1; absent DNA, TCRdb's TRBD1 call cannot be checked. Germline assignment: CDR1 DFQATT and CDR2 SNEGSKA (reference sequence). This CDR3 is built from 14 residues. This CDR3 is CSARQGAFTGELFF.

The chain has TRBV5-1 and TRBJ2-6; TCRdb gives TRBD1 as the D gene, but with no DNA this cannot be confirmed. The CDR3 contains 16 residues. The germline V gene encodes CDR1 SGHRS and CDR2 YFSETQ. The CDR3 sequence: CASSAGQAAGANVLTF.

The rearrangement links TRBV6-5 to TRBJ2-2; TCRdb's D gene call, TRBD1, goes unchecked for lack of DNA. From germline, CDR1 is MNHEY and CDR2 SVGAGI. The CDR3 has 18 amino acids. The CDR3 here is CASSYLGQGAIGTGELFF.